Listed below are T cell receptor beta chains from one sample, sequenced in a study of T cells after yellow fever vaccination. TCRdb independently ran MiXCR on the 5' RACE reads; one entry per CDR3 protein. The sample comprises more than 450,000 distinct CDR3 sequences, about a fifth of which are singletons, and approximately 15% rests with the top ten. The sequencing used PBMCs, collected around 3 weeks after the first yellow fever vaccination. The receptor set was obtained from a man between 18 and 29 years old who received the YFV17D yellow fever vaccine. Each CDR3 is given without its conserved first and last residue. Fields, in order: V gene, J gene, D gene, CDR3 protein. A D gene is named only where the DNA matches it firmly.

>TRBV12-3/TRBV12-4|TRBJ1-2|.
ASRLFREKGYT
>TRBV7-2|TRBJ2-7|TRBD2
ASSLARTSYEQY
>TRBV12-3/TRBV12-4|TRBJ2-2|.
ASSWTANTGELF
>TRBV24-1|TRBJ2-1|.
ATSDLRAGWNEQF
>TRBV5-1|TRBJ2-1|.
ASSLVQGLGNEQF
>TRBV9|TRBJ2-3|.
ASSVGGGVLGTQY
>TRBV12-3/TRBV12-4|TRBJ2-2|.
ASRLQGSVGELF
>TRBV12-3/TRBV12-4|TRBJ1-1|.
ASRHRRLNTEAF
>TRBV25-1|TRBJ2-2|.
ASSDLVRAPELF
>TRBV2|TRBJ2-5|.
ASSVPQVRLETQY
>TRBV6-1|TRBJ2-1|.
ASSRTQPYNEQF
>TRBV10-3|TRBJ2-5|TRBD1
ATTGGQGETQY
>TRBV7-2|TRBJ1-1|.
ASSLVGGAGTEAF
>TRBV20-1|TRBJ2-5|TRBD2
SAKAGGTETQY
>TRBV18|TRBJ1-3|TRBD1
ASSPPGTGAPGNTIY
>TRBV10-3|TRBJ2-4|.
AISESGPEGIQY
>TRBV4-2|TRBJ2-1|.
ARSRDGSIPRLSYNEQF
>TRBV6-2/TRBV6-3|TRBJ2-5|TRBD1
ASSYGTGKETQY
>TRBV3-1|TRBJ2-3|TRBD1
ASSQRWTGRGTDTQY
>TRBV19|TRBJ2-1|TRBD1
ASSNRDRGPYNEQF
>TRBV20-1|TRBJ1-3|.
SARPTGGNTIY
>TRBV7-2|TRBJ2-1|.
ASSRRGEQF
>TRBV9|TRBJ1-3|.
ASSVHGPGNTIY
>TRBV7-9|TRBJ2-7|TRBD2
AILGTSGEYYEQY
>TRBV19|TRBJ2-1|TRBD1
ASSSGQSSYNEQF
>TRBV20-1|TRBJ2-1|TRBD1
SALKDREGYNEQF
>TRBV5-6|TRBJ1-5|.
ASSRRGIAQPQH
>TRBV2|TRBJ1-2|.
ASKSGGLFYGYT
>TRBV28|TRBJ1-5|.
ASRRGGGPQPQH
>TRBV6-5|TRBJ2-1|.
ASSYQGSREQF
>TRBV19|TRBJ2-3|TRBD2
ASSILAGPTQY
>TRBV29-1|TRBJ2-3|.
SVDPAASPGFDTQY
>TRBV27|TRBJ1-2|.
ASSPTTGGDYGYT
>TRBV10-3|TRBJ1-2|.
AISDEGQGLYGYT
>TRBV4-2|TRBJ1-2|.
ASSQEPGKDARGYT
>TRBV7-9|TRBJ1-4|TRBD1
ASSPGQGHEKLF
>TRBV5-1|TRBJ2-3|TRBD2
ASSIGLATDTQY
>TRBV7-2|TRBJ1-5|.
ASSLWGGAEQPQH
>TRBV7-2|TRBJ2-5|TRBD2
ASSLQTSGGQETQY
>TRBV6-1|TRBJ2-1|TRBD1
ASKSGTGVRGEQF
>TRBV27|TRBJ1-2|.
ASSSHDRQDGYT
>TRBV7-2|TRBJ2-1|.
ASSSTGLFGTF
>TRBV4-1|TRBJ2-3|.
ASSQAQALNTDTQY
>TRBV25-1|TRBJ1-6|.
ASSDVRLGTSPLH
>TRBV4-1|TRBJ1-4|.
ASSQDWGNLNEKLF
>TRBV6-1|TRBJ1-2|TRBD1
ASRPGQGNYGYT
>TRBV27|TRBJ2-5|.
ASSPLTSNTQETQY